Listed below are T cell receptor beta chains from one sample, sequenced in a study of early T cells in non-severe SARS-CoV-2 infection. TCRdb re-analysed the 5' RACE reads in MiXCR, keeping a single row per CDR3 protein. The table records 50,000 to 55,000 distinct CDR3 sequences, approximately 10% of them present only once. The material sequenced was whole blood. The receptor set was obtained from an adult who was a healthcare worker with PCR-confirmed SARS-CoV-2 infection or an uninfected control (not recorded which). CDR3s include the opening cysteine and the closing phenylalanine or tryptophan. D genes are given only for firm matches. Clone size, where shown, is once, few, many, or a class for clones that have expanded.

V	length	J	D	size	DNA	CDR3
TRBV6-2/TRBV6-3	14	TRBJ2-2	NA	NA	TGTGCCAGCAGCTCAGATGGGTACACCGGGGAGCTGTTTTTT	CASSSDGYTGELFF
TRBV7-2	13	TRBJ1-5	NA	many	TGTGCCAGCAGCTTAGAGGGCCTACAGCCCCAGCATTTT	CASSLEGLQPQHF
TRBV3-1	18	TRBJ2-1	NA	many	TGTGCCAGCAGCCCCAATTCGGGACGGTTAAGCTCCTACAATGAGCAGTTCTTC	CASSPNSGRLSSYNEQFF
TRBV29-1	14	TRBJ1-2	TRBD1	NA	TGCAGCGTTGAAGCTCAGGGGGCGGTCTATGGCTACACCTTC	CSVEAQGAVYGYTF
TRBV7-9	14	TRBJ2-5	NA	few	TGTGCCAGCAGCCAGAGCTCGGCATCGGAGACCCAGTACTTC	CASSQSSASETQYF
TRBV24-1	21	TRBJ1-5	TRBD1	many	TGTGCCACCAGTGATTTCCTAAACAGGCGTTCGGACAGGGTTGGCAATCAGCCCCAGCATTTT	CATSDFLNRRSDRVGNQPQHF
TRBV10-3	13	TRBJ2-1	TRBD2	NA	TGTGCCATCGGCGGGGGGACCTACAATGAGCAGTTCTTC	CAIGGGTYNEQFF
TRBV18	13	TRBJ1-2	NA	many	TGTGCCAGCTCACAGGGCATTGACTATGGCTACACCTTC	CASSQGIDYGYTF
TRBV5-1	15	TRBJ2-6	NA	few	TGCGCCAGCAGCTTGGCAGGAGCTGGGGCCAACGTCCTGACTTTC	CASSLAGAGANVLTF
TRBV7-8	12	TRBJ2-3	NA	many	TGTGCCAGCAGCTTGTGGTCAGATACGCAGTATTTT	CASSLWSDTQYF
TRBV4-3	16	TRBJ2-6	NA	many	TGCGCCAGCAGCCAGGTCAGGGCCACTGGGGCCAACGTCCTGACTTTC	CASSQVRATGANVLTF
TRBV10-2	15	TRBJ2-1	NA	many	TGCGCCAGCAGTGTTTCGGGACTCCCATACAATGAGCAGTTCTTC	CASSVSGLPYNEQFF
TRBV30	15	TRBJ2-3	TRBD1	many	TGTGCCTGGAGTACCGGGACAGGTGGAGGGGATACGCAGTATTTT	CAWSTGTGGGDTQYF
TRBV21-1	15	TRBJ2-2	NA	many	TGTGCCAGCAGTTATAGCGGGAGGGCCTTCGGGGAGCTGTTTTTT	CASSYSGRAFGELFF
TRBV12-5	16	TRBJ2-3	NA	NA	TGTGCTAGTGGTTTGGTACGGCAGTTTAGCACAGATACGCAGTATTTT	CASGLVRQFSTDTQYF
TRBV5-6	15	TRBJ2-2	NA	many	TGTGCCAGCAGCTCGGATAAGTCGTACACCGGGGAGCTGTTTTTT	CASSSDKSYTGELFF
TRBV12-3/TRBV12-4	14	TRBJ1-5	NA	many	TGTGCCAGCAGTTTAGCCAGGGTGGATCAGCCCCAGCATTTT	CASSLARVDQPQHF
TRBV7-2	13	TRBJ1-1	NA	many	TGTGCCAGTCGACGGGAAATGAACACTGAAGCTTTCTTT	CASRREMNTEAFF
TRBV29-1	13	TRBJ1-4	NA	many	TGCAGCGTTGAGCTACAGATCGATGAAAAACTGTTTTTT	CSVELQIDEKLFF
TRBV2	13	TRBJ1-2	NA	many	TGTGCCGGGAAGGGCACAGGGATCTATGGCTACACCTTC	CAGKGTGIYGYTF
TRBV19	14	TRBJ2-6	NA	many	TGTGCCAGCGGGGCGGTGTCTGGGGCCAACGTCCTGACTTTC	CASGAVSGANVLTF
TRBV5-1	13	TRBJ2-7	NA	NA	TGCGCCAGCAGCTCCCGACCCGACTACGAGCAGTACTTC	CASSSRPDYEQYF
TRBV19	15	TRBJ1-4	NA	many	TGTGCCAGTAGTGTTTACACCTCAACTAATGAAAAACTGTTTTTT	CASSVYTSTNEKLFF
TRBV7-2	13	TRBJ2-3	NA	few	TGTGCCAGCAGCTTTAGGGGCACAGATACGCAGTATTTT	CASSFRGTDTQYF
TRBV18	14	TRBJ1-2	NA	few	TGTGCCAGCTCACCAACGCCAGGGGCCTATGGCTACACCTTC	CASSPTPGAYGYTF
TRBV20-1	15	TRBJ2-4	NA	NA	TGCAGTGCTAGACCCCCCAGGGGCACCCAAAACATTCAGTACTTC	CSARPPRGTQNIQYF
TRBV25-1	11	TRBJ2-3	NA	many	TGTGCCAGCAGGGTCACAGATACGCAGTATTTT	CASRVTDTQYF